This T cell receptor (beta chain) was observed in a study of CD8+CD57+ T cells in acquired aplastic anemia. Trimming took off 4 bases at V and 8 bases at J, with 9 bases between the two ends. Germline loops: CDR1 SGDLS, CDR2 YYNGEE. CDR3 size: 11 residues. Both TCR beta VDJ combination and CDR3 sequence profiling were carried out. Genomic DNA was the template for this profiling. TCRdb reanalysed the reads using MiXCR and keeps one entry per CDR3 protein. The sample lists 250,000 to 300,000 distinct CDR3 sequences; around 60% were seen once. This TCR derives from a human donor with severe aplastic anemia or a healthy control (not recorded which). The chain recombines TRBV9 with TRBJ1-2; TRBD1 is a possible D gene (5 bases). The sequencing sample was made of sorted CD4+, CD8+, or CD8+CD57+ T cells (not recorded which) from PBMCs. The CDR3 bases are TGTGCCAGCAGCACCTACAGGGGCTACACCTTC. It translates to CASSTYRGYTF. The full variable domain, in which reference TRBV9 and TRBJ1-2 provide the parts outside the CDR3, is DSGVTQTPKHLITATGQRVTLRCSPRSGDLSVYWYQQSLDQGLQFLIQYYNGEERAKGNILERFSAQQFPDLHSELNLSSLELGDSALYFCASSTYRGYTFGSGTRLTVV.